Sequencing of this T cell receptor beta chain was carried out in a study of CD8 T cells in Susac syndrome. With random hexamers, roughly 0.5 to 1 ug RNA was reverse transcribed. The CDR3 of TCR beta was amplified by immunoSEQ multiplex PCR across 54 Vbeta and 13 Jbeta. MiXCR, applied by TCRdb to the immunoSEQ multiplex PCR reads, yields one record per CDR3 protein. The profile covers about 200,000 distinct CDR3 sequences, with 90% to 95% appearing a single time and roughly 0.094% taken by the ten largest. The TCR was taken from a human donor with multiple sclerosis. Sequencing input: CD4+ T cells from PBMCs.

CDR3 region: CASSRQGNTGELFF. The CDR3 nucleotides read TGTGCCAGCAGCCGACAGGGGAACACCGGGGAGCTGTTTTTT. The V gene is TRBV5-4, the J gene TRBJ2-2, with 7 bases fitting TRBD1. Germline CDR1 and CDR2: SGHNT and YYREEE (reference sequence). V was clipped by 4 bases and J by 1 base; unmatched bases: 1. CDR3 length: 14 amino acids.